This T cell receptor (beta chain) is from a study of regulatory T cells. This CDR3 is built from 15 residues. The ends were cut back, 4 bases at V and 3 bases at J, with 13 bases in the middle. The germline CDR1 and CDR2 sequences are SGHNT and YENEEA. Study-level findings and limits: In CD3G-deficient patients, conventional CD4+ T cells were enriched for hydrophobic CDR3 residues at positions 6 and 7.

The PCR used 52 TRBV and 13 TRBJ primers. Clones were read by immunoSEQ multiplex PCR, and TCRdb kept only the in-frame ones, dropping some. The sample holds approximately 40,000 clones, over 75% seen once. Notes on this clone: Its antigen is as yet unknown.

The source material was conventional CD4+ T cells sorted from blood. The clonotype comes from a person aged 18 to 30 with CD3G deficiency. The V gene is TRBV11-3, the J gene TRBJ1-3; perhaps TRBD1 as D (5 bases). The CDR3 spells CASSSWDGHGNTIYF. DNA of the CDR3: TGTGCCAGCAGCTCCTGGGACGGACATGGAAACACCATATATTTT.